These T cell receptor beta chains were read from a single sample in a study of blood T cells in healthy people across ages. TCRdb called the 5' RACE reads again in MiXCR, with one record for every CDR3 protein. The table lists about 590,000 distinct CDR3 sequences, about 28% of them singletons, with more than 15% in the top ten. The specimen was blood. These TCRs come from an elderly woman in good health. Both conserved end residues are part of each CDR3. The D gene is left open where the match is weak. Rows give clone size only sometimes, using once, few, many, or a class for an expanded clone.

clone_size j_call v_call d_call cdr3_nt cdr3_aa
many TRBJ2-3 TRBV7-8 TRBD1 TGTGCCAGCAGCCCGTTGACAGGGTACAGCACAGATACGCAGTATTTT CASSPLTGYSTDTQYF
many TRBJ2-3 TRBV9 - TGTGCCAGCAGCCCCGGACTTCGCCTGGTGACAGATACGCAGTATTTT CASSPGLRLVTDTQYF
many TRBJ1-2 TRBV29-1 - TGCAGCGTTGTGTGGGGAGAGAACTATGGCTACACCTTC CSVVWGENYGYTF
- TRBJ1-5 TRBV4-1 TRBD1 TGCGCCAGCAGCCAGGCGACAGGGGGTTTCCAGCCCCAGCATTTT CASSQATGGFQPQHF
many TRBJ2-1 TRBV7-2 TRBD2 TGTGCCAGCAGCTTCCGTCTAGCGGGGTACTACAATGAGCAGTTCTTC CASSFRLAGYYNEQFF
few TRBJ2-1 TRBV7-9 TRBD2 TGTGCCAGCAGCCTTCAGATCGGTCCCAGCGGGAGTTACAATGAGCAGTTCTTC CASSLQIGPSGSYNEQFF
few TRBJ1-5 TRBV6-1 TRBD1 TGTGCCAGCAGTGAGAGGGACAGGGTATTGAGTCAGCCCCAGCATTTT CASSERDRVLSQPQHF
many TRBJ2-5 TRBV6-6 TRBD2 TGTGCCAGCAGTTTTAGCGGGGCGGGGACCCAGTACTTC CASSFSGAGTQYF
- TRBJ1-3 TRBV10-3 - TGTGCCATCAGTGAGTCGAGGGGATTCTCTGGAAACACCATATATTTT CAISESRGFSGNTIYF
many TRBJ2-3 TRBV2 - TGTGCCAGCAGTGAAGCGCAGGGGGGCCGCACAGATACGCAGTATTTT CASSEAQGGRTDTQYF
many TRBJ1-2 TRBV28 - TGTGCCAGCAGTTCGCCAACAGTCAACTATGGCTACACCTTC CASSSPTVNYGYTF
many TRBJ2-1 TRBV20-1 TRBD1 TGCAGTGCTAGTCGGACAGGGTGGGGGAATGAGCAGTTCTTC CSASRTGWGNEQFF
once TRBJ2-5 TRBV20-1 - TGCAGTGCTAGAGCCTTCGGGCGGGAGACCCAGTACTTC CSARAFGRETQYF
- TRBJ1-1 TRBV6-6 - TGTGCCAGCACGCCGGGACGGCTGAACACTGAAGCTTTCTTT CASTPGRLNTEAFF
- TRBJ1-4 TRBV5-1 TRBD1 TGCGCCAGCAGCCCCCGACCGGGACAGGGCATAAATGAAAAACTGTTTTTT CASSPRPGQGINEKLFF
- TRBJ2-5 TRBV20-1 - TGCAGTGCTAGTCCGGGGTTAGAAGAGACCCAGTACTTC CSASPGLEETQYF
- TRBJ2-2 TRBV14 - TGTGCCAGCAGCCAAATAGGTGGGCGGCCCGACACCGGGGAGCTGTTTTTT CASSQIGGRPDTGELFF
many TRBJ2-3 TRBV28 TRBD1 TGTGCCAGCAGCCGGGACAGAGCCACAGATACGCAGTATTTT CASSRDRATDTQYF
many TRBJ1-2 TRBV6-6 TRBD1 TGTGCCAGCAGCCTGATGGACAGGGGCTACACCTTC CASSLMDRGYTF
many TRBJ2-5 TRBV12-3/TRBV12-4 - TGTGCCAGCAGCCTAGGGACCCGTTGGGAGACCCAGTACTTC CASSLGTRWETQYF
- TRBJ1-3 TRBV4-2 - TGTGCCAGCAGCCAAGTGAGGGCGTCTGGAAACACCATATATTTT CASSQVRASGNTIYF
many TRBJ2-5 TRBV3-1 - TGTGCCAGCGGGCCCAAGGGACTGACGGAAGAGACCCAGTACTTC CASGPKGLTEETQYF
once TRBJ1-1 TRBV29-1 - TGCAGCGTTGTCATTGGCTGGCTGAACACTGAAGCTTTCTTT CSVVIGWLNTEAFF
- TRBJ2-1 TRBV7-9 - TGTGCCAGCAGTCCCCGGGCCGGGGCCTACGAGCAGTTCTTC CASSPRAGAYEQFF
many TRBJ2-6 TRBV28 TRBD1 TGTGCCAGCAGTTTGGGAATCAGGGGGAAGGTCTCTGGGGCCAACGTCCTGACTTTC CASSLGIRGKVSGANVLTF
- TRBJ2-6 TRBV9 - TGTACCAGCAGCGGCTCGTTGCCTGGGGCCAACGTCCGGACTTTC CTSSGSLPGANVRTF
- TRBJ2-5 TRBV13 - TGTGCCAGCAGCCCCGCTCGGTCGTACCAAGAGACCCAGTACTTC CASSPARSYQETQYF
- TRBJ1-4 TRBV7-8 - TGTGCCAGCAGCTTCGCCGGGGACGCTAAGGTGTTTTTT CASSFAGDAKVFF
- TRBJ2-1 TRBV27 TRBD2 TGTGCCAGCAGTTCGGGGGGGCGAAATGAGCAGTTCTTC CASSSGGRNEQFF
many TRBJ1-1 TRBV12-3/TRBV12-4 - TGTGCCAGCAGCGACCGAAGGCTGGAAGCTTTCTTT CASSDRRLEAFF
few TRBJ2-2 TRBV12-3/TRBV12-4 TRBD1 TGTGCCAGCAGTTTAGCACAGGGGATCACCGGGGAGCTGTTTTTT CASSLAQGITGELFF
many TRBJ2-2 TRBV3-1 - TGTGCCAGCAGCCCAGGGGGGGCCCGGACCGGGGAGCTGTTTTTT CASSPGGARTGELFF
- TRBJ2-5 TRBV6-5 - TGTGCCAGCAGAGCTACAGGTGGGGAGCAGTACTTC CASRATGGEQYF
many TRBJ2-5 TRBV10-3 - TGTGCCATCAGTGAGTCCAGTACGTCGGAGACCCAGTACTTC CAISESSTSETQYF
- TRBJ2-1 TRBV11-2 - TGTGCCAGCTCTGGGAACAGCAATGAGCAGTTCTTC CASSGNSNEQFF
- TRBJ2-3 TRBV5-1 TRBD2 TGCGCCAGCAGATCTCGGGGGAGCGGGATTACAGATACGCAGTATTTT CASRSRGSGITDTQYF
- TRBJ2-1 TRBV11-2 - TGTGCCAGCAGCACAACGCTAGTAGAGTTCTTC CASSTTLVEFF
many TRBJ2-1 TRBV2 - TGTGCCAGCAGCGCGACTAGGTCGTATGAGCAGTTCTTC CASSATRSYEQFF
many TRBJ2-3 TRBV7-3 - TGTGCCAGCAGCCCCTTTGACAGTCATACGCAGTATTTT CASSPFDSHTQYF
- TRBJ2-7 TRBV7-3 - TGTGCCAACAGCTTAAAGGGGGGTGGGGGAAATGAGCAGTACTTC CANSLKGGGGNEQYF
- TRBJ2-3 TRBV10-3 - TGTGCCATCAGTGAGTCGGGACTCCTGGGAGATACGCAGTATTTT CAISESGLLGDTQYF
- TRBJ1-3 TRBV20-1 TRBD1 TGCAGTGCTAGAGACAGGGGGCTTAGTAACACCATATATTTT CSARDRGLSNTIYF
many TRBJ2-5 TRBV18 - TGTGCCAGCTCCTCCCGCAGGGGAGAGACCCAGTACTTC CASSSRRGETQYF
many TRBJ2-7 TRBV6-1 - TGTGCCAGCAGTGAAGCCGGGAGAATCTACGAGCAGTACTTC CASSEAGRIYEQYF
many TRBJ2-3 TRBV20-1 TRBD2 TGCAGTGCTAGAGATGCCCGAAGACTAGCGGGGGCCCGAGATACGCAGTATTTT CSARDARRLAGARDTQYF
many TRBJ1-5 TRBV25-1 - TGTGCCAGCAGTGAATCAGGGTTGGGCAATCAGCCCCAGCATTTT CASSESGLGNQPQHF
few TRBJ1-2 TRBV30 - TGTGCCTGGAGACGGGAGTATGGCTACACCTTC CAWRREYGYTF
- TRBJ2-3 TRBV7-3 - TGTGCCAGCAGCTTCGCCCTGGATCATCCCCCAGATACGCAGTATTTT CASSFALDHPPDTQYF
few TRBJ1-1 TRBV10-3 - TGTGCCATCAGTGTAGACGGATTGAACACTGAAGCTTTCTTT CAISVDGLNTEAFF
- TRBJ2-2 TRBV2 - TGTGCCAGCAGGGCCGGGAGCCTCACCGGGGAGCTGTTTTTT CASRAGSLTGELFF
- TRBJ1-5 TRBV30 TRBD1 TGTGCCTGGAGTCCGACAGGGATTAATCAGCCCCAGCATTTT CAWSPTGINQPQHF
many TRBJ2-3 TRBV20-1 - TGCAGTGCTAGAGCGGTAGGCGGGGGCCCCCAGTATTTT CSARAVGGGPQYF
many TRBJ2-4 TRBV4-1 - TGCGCCAGCAGCCAAGCCGGGGGTGAAGCCAAAAACATTCAGTACTTC CASSQAGGEAKNIQYF